This T cell receptor (beta chain) was observed in a study of Graves' ophthalmopathy and Graves' hyperthyroidism. A few counts support this clonotype. The authors amplified TCR beta CDR3 regions, and they did so from RNA transcripts for repertoire sequencing. HTBI primers primed a first-round RT-PCR, and a second-round multiplex PCR followed. Via MiXCR, TCRdb re-called the multiplex PCR reads, giving one row per CDR3 protein. The table includes over a million distinct CDR3 sequences, 35% to 40% detected once. The CDR3 length is 15 residues. Germline CDR1 SGHTA, CDR2 FQGNSA. J gave up 4 bases and V 5 bases, and 6 bases lay outside the gene matches.

What was sequenced was peripheral blood or thyroid tissue (not recorded which). This TCR came from an adult man with Graves' hyperthyroidism. V is TRBV7-2 and J is TRBJ2-7; 12 bases line up with TRBD2. CDR3 sequence reads: CASSQELAGGYEQYF. DNA of the CDR3: TGTGCCAGCAGCCAAGAACTAGCGGGAGGATACGAGCAGTACTTC. The full variable domain, completed using reference TRBV7-2 and TRBJ2-7, is GAGVSQSPSNKVTEKGKDVELRCDPISGHTALYWYRQSLGQGLEFLIYFQGNSAPDKSGLPSDRFSAERTGGSVSTLTIQRTQQEDSAVYLCASSQELAGGYEQYFGPGTRLTVT.